A selection of T cell receptor beta chains follows, all from one sample in a study of T cells in Graves' hyperthyroidism and ophthalmopathy. Each CDR3 protein gets one entry after TCRdb re-called the multiplex PCR reads with MiXCR. The top ten hold approximately 9% of the sample, which has about 52,000 distinct CDR3 sequences, roughly half seen once. The source material was blood. The receptors were sampled from a woman in her 50s with Graves' ophthalmopathy. Both conserved end residues are part of each CDR3. The order of the fields is J gene, V gene, CDR3 protein.

J: TRBJ2-5
V: TRBV2
CDR3: CASSERTYQETQYF

J: TRBJ1-1
V: TRBV12-3/TRBV12-4
CDR3: CASTQNRNTEAFF

J: TRBJ2-3
V: TRBV20-1
CDR3: CSAEGGPSRADTQYF

J: TRBJ1-5
V: TRBV19
CDR3: CVSSREYQSQHF

J: TRBJ2-3
V: TRBV9
CDR3: CASSQRLAGELTDTQYF

J: TRBJ1-5
V: TRBV12-5
CDR3: CASGRSGTGRVQPQHF

J: TRBJ2-1
V: TRBV18
CDR3: CASSPPRDRIRLSLFNEQFF

J: TRBJ2-7
V: TRBV20-1
CDR3: CSASRAEQYF

J: TRBJ2-2
V: TRBV2
CDR3: CASSWDRGSTGELFF

J: TRBJ2-5
V: TRBV18
CDR3: CASSPPGEETQYF

J: TRBJ1-2
V: TRBV5-1
CDR3: CASSLVGNTDSYSIF

J: TRBJ2-2
V: TRBV2
CDR3: CASSGQGTTGELFF

J: TRBJ2-7
V: TRBV20-1
CDR3: CSARLAAYEQYF

J: TRBJ2-2
V: TRBV20-1
CDR3: CGAIAGKTNTGELFF

J: TRBJ1-1
V: TRBV6-5
CDR3: CASRLTDMNTEAFF

J: TRBJ2-3
V: TRBV11-2
CDR3: CASSSYRGGEVGTDTQYF

J: TRBJ2-7
V: TRBV24-1
CDR3: CATSDLCGSRDTYEQYF

J: TRBJ2-1
V: TRBV19
CDR3: CAGHQTVGLNNEQFF

J: TRBJ1-3
V: TRBV5-1
CDR3: CASGQGNTIYF

J: TRBJ2-7
V: TRBV27
CDR3: CASSPQTGYTYEQYF

J: TRBJ2-5
V: TRBV7-2
CDR3: CASSLSRSQETQYF

J: TRBJ2-1
V: TRBV20-1
CDR3: CSAREAGEDNEQFF